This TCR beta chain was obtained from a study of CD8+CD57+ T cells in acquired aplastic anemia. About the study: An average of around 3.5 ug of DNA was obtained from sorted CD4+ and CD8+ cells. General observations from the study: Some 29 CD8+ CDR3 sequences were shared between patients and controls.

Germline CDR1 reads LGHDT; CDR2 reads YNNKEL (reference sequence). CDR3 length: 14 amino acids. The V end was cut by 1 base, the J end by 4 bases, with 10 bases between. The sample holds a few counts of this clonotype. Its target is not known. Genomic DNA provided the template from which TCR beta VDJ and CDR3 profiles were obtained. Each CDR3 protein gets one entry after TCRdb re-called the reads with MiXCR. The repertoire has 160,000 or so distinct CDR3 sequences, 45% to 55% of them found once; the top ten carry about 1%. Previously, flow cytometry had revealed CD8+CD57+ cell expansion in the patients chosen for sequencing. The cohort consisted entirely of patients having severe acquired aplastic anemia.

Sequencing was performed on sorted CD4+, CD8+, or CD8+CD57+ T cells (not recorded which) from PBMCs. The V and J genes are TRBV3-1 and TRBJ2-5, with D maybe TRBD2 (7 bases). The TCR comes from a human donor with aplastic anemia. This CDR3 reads CASSQGGGAETQYF. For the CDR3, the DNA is TGTGCCAGCAGCCAAGGGGGGGGGGCAGAGACCCAGTACTTC.